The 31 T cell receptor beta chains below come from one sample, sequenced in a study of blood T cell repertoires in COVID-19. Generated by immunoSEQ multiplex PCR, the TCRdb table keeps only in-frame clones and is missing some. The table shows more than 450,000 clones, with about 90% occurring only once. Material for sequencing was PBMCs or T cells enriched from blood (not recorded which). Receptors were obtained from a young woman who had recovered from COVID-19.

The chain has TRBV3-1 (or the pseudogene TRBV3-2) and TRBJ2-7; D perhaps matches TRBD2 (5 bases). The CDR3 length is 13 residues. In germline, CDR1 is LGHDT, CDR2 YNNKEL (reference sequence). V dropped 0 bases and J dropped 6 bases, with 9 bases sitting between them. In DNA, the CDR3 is TGTGCCAGCAGCCAAGATCAGGACTCCGAGCAGTACTTC. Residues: CASSQDQDSEQYF.

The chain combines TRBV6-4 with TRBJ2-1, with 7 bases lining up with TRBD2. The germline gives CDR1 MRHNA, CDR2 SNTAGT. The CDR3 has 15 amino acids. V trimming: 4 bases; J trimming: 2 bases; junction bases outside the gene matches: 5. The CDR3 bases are TGTGCCAGCAGTGCAAGCCGGGGGGCCTACAATGAGCAGTTCTTC. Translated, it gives CASSASRGAYNEQFF.

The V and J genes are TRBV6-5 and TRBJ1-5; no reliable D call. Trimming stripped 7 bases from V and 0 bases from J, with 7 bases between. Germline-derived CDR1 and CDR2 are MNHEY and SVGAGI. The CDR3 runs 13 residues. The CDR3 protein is CASMRDSNQPQHF. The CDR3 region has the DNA TGTGCCAGCATGCGGGATAGCAATCAGCCCCAGCATTTT.

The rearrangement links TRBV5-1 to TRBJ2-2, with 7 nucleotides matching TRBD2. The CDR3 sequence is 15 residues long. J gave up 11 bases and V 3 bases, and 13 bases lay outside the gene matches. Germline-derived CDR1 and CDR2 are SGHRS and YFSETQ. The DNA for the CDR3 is TGCGCCAGCAGCTCCGGGACTACCATCGGCCGAGAGCTGTTTTTT. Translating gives CASSSGTTIGRELFF.

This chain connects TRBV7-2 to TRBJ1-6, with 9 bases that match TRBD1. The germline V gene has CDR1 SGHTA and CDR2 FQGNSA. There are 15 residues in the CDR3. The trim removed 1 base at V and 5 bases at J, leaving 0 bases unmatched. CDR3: CASSLGTGDNSPLHF. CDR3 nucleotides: TGTGCCAGCAGCTTAGGGACAGGGGATAATTCACCCCTCCACTTT.

The chain's CDR3 is CSVDPLRGEEAFF. In nucleotides, the CDR3 is TGCAGCGTTGATCCCCTACGAGGAGAAGAAGCTTTCTTT. The chain uses TRBV29-1 and TRBJ1-1; D gene uncertain. The germline CDR1 and CDR2 sequences are SQVTM and ANQGSEA. This CDR3 comprises 13 residues. V lost 3 bases, J lost 8 bases, and 16 bases lay in between.

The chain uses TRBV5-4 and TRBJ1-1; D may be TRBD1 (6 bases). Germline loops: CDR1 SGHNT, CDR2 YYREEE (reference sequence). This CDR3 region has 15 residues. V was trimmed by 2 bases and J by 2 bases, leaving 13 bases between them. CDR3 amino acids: CASSFRGTHNTEAFF. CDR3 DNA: TGTGCCAGCAGCTTTCGAGGGACACACAACACTGAAGCTTTCTTT.

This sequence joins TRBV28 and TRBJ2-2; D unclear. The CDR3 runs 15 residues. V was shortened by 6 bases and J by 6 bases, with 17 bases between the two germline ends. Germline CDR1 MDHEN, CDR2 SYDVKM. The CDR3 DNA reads TGTGCCAGCAGCCACACGCCCCCGGGTCCCGGGGAGCTGTTTTTT. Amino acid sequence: CASSHTPPGPGELFF.

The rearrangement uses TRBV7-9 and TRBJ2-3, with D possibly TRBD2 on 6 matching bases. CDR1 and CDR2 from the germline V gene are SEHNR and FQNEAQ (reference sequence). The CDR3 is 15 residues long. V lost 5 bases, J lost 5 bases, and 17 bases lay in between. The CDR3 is CASSQRDLQLDTQYF. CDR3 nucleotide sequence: TGTGCCAGCAGCCAAAGGGACTTGCAATTAGATACGCAGTATTTT. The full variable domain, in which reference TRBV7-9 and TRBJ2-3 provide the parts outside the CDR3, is DTGVSQNPRHKITKRGQNVTFRCDPISEHNRLYWYRQTLGQGPEFLTYFQNEAQLEKSRLLSDRFSAERPKGSFSTLEIQRTEQGDSAMYLCASSQRDLQLDTQYFGPGTRLTVL.

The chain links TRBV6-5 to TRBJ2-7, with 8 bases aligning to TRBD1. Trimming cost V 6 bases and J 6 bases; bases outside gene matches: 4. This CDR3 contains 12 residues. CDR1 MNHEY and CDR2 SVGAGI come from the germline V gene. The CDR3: CASRGDRGEQYF. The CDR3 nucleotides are TGTGCCAGCAGAGGAGACAGGGGCGAGCAGTACTTC.

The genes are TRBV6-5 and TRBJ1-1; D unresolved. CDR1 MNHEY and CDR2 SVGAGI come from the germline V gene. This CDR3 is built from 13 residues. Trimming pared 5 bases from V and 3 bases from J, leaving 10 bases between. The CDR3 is CASSRVMDTEAFF. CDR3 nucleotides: TGTGCCAGCAGTCGGGTTATGGACACTGAAGCTTTCTTT.

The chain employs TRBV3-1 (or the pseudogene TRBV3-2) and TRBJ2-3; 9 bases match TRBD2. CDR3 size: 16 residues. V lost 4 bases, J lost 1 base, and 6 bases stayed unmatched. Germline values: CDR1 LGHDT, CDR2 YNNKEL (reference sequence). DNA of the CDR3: TGTGCCAGCAGCCTGTGGGCTAGCGGGGGCACAGATACGCAGTATTTT. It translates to CASSLWASGGTDTQYF.

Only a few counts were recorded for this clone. This chain's CDR3 is CASSPQEGGPASPLHF. The CDR3 coding sequence is TGTGCCAGCAGCCCACAGGAGGGAGGTCCAGCTTCACCCCTCCACTTT. V and J are TRBV9 and TRBJ1-6; D possibly corresponds to TRBD1 (5 bases). Trimming took off 4 bases at V and 9 bases at J, with 20 bases between the two ends. The CDR3 runs 16 residues. CDR1 is SGDLS, CDR2 YYNGEE, per germline.

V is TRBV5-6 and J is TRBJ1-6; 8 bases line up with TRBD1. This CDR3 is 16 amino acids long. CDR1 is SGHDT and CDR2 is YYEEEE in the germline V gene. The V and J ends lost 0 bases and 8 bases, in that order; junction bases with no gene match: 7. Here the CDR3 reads CASSLDVGQAYSPLHF. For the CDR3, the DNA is TGTGCCAGCAGCTTGGACGTGGGACAGGCGTATTCACCCCTCCACTTT.

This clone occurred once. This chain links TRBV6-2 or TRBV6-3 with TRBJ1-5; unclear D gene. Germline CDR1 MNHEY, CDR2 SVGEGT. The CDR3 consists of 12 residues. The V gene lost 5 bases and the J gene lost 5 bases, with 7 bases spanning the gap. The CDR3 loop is CASSRRDQPQHF. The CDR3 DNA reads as TGTGCCAGCAGTAGGAGGGATCAGCCCCAGCATTTT.

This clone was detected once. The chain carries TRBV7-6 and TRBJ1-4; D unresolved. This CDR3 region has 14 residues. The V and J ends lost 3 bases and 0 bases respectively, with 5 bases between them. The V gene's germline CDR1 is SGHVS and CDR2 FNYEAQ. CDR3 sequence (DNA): TGTGCCAGCAGCTTCTCCCCAACTAATGAAAAACTGTTTTTT. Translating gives CASSFSPTNEKLFF.

The CDR3 reads CASNTGLAGTDTQYF. CDR3 DNA sequence: TGTGCCAGCAATACGGGACTAGCGGGTACAGATACGCAGTATTTT. The chain links TRBV27 to TRBJ2-3; 12 bases fit TRBD2. The CDR3 is 15 amino acids. Germline V gene lookup returns CDR1 MNHEY and CDR2 SMNVEV (reference sequence). Trimming at V came to 7 bases and at J to 3 bases, leaving 5 bases not matched to a gene.

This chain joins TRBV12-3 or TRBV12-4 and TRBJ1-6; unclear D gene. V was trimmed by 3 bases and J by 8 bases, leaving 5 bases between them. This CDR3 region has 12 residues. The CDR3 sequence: CASSLGHSPLHF. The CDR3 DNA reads TGTGCCAGCAGTTTGGGCCATTCACCCCTCCACTTT.

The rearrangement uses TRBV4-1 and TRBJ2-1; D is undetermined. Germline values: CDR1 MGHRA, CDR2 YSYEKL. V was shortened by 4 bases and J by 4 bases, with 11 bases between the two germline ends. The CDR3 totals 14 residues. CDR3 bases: TGCGCCAGCAGCCCCTCGGCCGGGTACAATGAGCAGTTCTTC. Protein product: CASSPSAGYNEQFF.

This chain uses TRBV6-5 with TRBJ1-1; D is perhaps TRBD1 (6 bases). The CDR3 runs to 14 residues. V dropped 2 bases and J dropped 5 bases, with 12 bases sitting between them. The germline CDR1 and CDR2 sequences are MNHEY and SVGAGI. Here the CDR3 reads CASSYEGRGTEAFF. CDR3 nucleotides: TGTGCCAGCAGTTACGAGGGGAGGGGGACTGAAGCTTTCTTT.

The DNA for the CDR3 is TGTGCCAGTAGTATAGGGACTAGCGGACTCAATGAGCAGTTCTTC. Its translation is CASSIGTSGLNEQFF. The V call is TRBV19, the J call TRBJ2-1; 10 bases are shared with TRBD2. V lost 1 base and J lost 6; bases outside the gene matches: 3. The CDR3 has 15 amino acids. Germline V gene data show CDR1 as LNHDA and CDR2 as SQIVND (reference sequence).

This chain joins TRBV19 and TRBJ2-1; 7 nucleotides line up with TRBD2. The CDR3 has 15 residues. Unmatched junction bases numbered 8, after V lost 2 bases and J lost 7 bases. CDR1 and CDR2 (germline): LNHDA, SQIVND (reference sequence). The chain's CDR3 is CASSIMGGGENEQFF. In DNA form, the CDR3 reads TGTGCCAGTAGTATAATGGGGGGGGGAGAGAATGAGCAGTTCTTC. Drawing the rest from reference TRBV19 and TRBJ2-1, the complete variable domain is DGGITQSPKYLFRKEGQNVTLSCEQNLNHDAMYWYRQDPGQGLRLIYYSQIVNDFQKGDIAEGYSVSREKKESFPLTVTSAQKNPTAFYLCASSIMGGGENEQFFGPGTRLTVL.

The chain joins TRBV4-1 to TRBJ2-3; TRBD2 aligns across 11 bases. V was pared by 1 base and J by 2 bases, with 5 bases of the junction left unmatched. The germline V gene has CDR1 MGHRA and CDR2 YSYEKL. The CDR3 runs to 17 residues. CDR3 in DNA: TGCGCCAGCAGCCAAGTCGGGACTAGCGGACCCACAGATACGCAGTATTTT. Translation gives CASSQVGTSGPTDTQYF.

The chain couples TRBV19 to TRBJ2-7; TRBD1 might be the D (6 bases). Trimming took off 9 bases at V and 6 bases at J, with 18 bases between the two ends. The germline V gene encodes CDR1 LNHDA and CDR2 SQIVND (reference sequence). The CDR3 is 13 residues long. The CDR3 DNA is TGTGCCAGCTCGGACAGCGGCGAATCCGAGCAGTACTTC. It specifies CASSDSGESEQYF.

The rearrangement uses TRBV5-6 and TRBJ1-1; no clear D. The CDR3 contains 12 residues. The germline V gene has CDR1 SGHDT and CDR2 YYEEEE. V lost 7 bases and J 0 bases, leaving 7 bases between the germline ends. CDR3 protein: CASCRLNTEAFF. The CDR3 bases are TGTGCCAGCTGCAGGTTGAACACTGAAGCTTTCTTT. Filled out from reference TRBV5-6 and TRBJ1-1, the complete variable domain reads DAGVTQSPTHLIKTRGQQVTLRCSPKSGHDTVSWYQQALGQGPQFIFQYYEEEERQRGNFPDRFSGHQFPNYSSELNVNALLLGDSALYLCASCRLNTEAFFGQGTRLTVV.

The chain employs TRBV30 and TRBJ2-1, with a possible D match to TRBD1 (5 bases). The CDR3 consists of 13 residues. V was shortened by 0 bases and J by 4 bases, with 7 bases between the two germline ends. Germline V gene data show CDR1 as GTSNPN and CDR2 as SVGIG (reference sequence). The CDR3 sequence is CAWSVYRYNEQFF. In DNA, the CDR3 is TGTGCCTGGAGTGTTTACAGGTACAATGAGCAGTTCTTC.

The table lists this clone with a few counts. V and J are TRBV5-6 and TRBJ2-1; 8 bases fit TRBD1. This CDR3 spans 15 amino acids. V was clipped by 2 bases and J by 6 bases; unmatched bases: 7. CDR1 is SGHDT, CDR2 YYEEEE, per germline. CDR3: CASSFRGQGSNEQFF. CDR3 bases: TGTGCCAGCAGCTTCCGAGGACAGGGAAGCAATGAGCAGTTCTTC.

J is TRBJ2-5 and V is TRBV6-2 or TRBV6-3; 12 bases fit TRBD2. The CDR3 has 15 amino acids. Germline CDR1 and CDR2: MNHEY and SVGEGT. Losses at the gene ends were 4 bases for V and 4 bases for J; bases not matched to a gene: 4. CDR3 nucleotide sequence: TGTGCCAGCAGTTCCATGGGACTAGCGGGAGAGACCCAGTACTTC. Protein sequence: CASSSMGLAGETQYF.

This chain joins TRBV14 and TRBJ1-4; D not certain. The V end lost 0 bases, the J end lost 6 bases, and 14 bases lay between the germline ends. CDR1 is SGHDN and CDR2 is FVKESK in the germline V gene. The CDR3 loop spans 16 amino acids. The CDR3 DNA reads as TGTGCCAGCAGCCAAGATCGGGGTGCAAGGCATGAAAAACTGTTTTTT. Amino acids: CASSQDRGARHEKLFF. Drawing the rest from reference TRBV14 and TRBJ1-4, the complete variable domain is EAGVTQFPSHSVIEKGQTVTLRCDPISGHDNLYWYRRVMGKEIKFLLHFVKESKQDESGMPNNRFLAERTGGTYSTLKVQPAELEDSGVYFCASSQDRGARHEKLFFGSGTQLSVL.

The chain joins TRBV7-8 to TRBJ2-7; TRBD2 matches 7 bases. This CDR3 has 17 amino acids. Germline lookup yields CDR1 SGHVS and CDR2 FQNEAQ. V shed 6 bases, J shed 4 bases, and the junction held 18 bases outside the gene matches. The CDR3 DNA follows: TGTGCCAGCAGTATCCTAGCCCCAGAACTAGCGTTGTACGAGCAGTACTTC. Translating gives CASSILAPELALYEQYF.

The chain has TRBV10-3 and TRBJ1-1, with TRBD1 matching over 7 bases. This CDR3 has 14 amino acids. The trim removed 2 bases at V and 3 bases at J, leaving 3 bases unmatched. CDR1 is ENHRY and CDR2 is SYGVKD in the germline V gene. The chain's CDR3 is CAISEGRGDTEAFF. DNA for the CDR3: TGTGCCATCAGTGAGGGCAGGGGGGACACTGAAGCTTTCTTT.